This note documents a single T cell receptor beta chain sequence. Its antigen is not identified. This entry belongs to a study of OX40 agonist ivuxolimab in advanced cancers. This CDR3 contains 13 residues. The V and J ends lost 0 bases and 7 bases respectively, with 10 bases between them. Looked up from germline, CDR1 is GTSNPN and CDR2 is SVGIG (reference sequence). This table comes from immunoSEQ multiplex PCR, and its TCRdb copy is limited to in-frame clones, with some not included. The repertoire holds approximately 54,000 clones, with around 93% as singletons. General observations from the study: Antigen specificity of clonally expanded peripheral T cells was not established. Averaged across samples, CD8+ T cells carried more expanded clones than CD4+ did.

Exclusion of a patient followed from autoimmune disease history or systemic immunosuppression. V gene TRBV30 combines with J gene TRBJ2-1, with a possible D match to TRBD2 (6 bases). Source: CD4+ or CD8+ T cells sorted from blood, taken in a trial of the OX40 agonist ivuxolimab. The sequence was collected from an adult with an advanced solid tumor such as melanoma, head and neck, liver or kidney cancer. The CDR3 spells CAWSVGSRNEQFF. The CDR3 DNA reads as TGTGCCTGGAGTGTCGGGAGCAGGAATGAGCAGTTCTTC. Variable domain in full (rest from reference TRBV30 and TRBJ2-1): SQTIHQWPATLVQPVGSPLSLECTVEGTSNPNLYWYRQAAGRGLQLLFYSVGIGQISSEVPQNLSASRPQDRQFILSSKKLLLSDSGFYLCAWSVGSRNEQFFGPGTRLTVL.